This TCR beta chain derives from a study of regulatory and conventional T cells in RAG deficiency. The sorted regulatory T cells were CD4+, CD25-high and CD127-low, with genomic DNA sequenced. Repertoires were generated with immunoSEQ multiplex PCR, while TCRdb's copy carries only in-frame clones and drops some. The table records 6,000 to 8,000 clones, under 95% of them present only once. Germline CDR1 is MNHEY and CDR2 is SMNVEV (reference sequence). The V gene lost 5 bases and the J gene lost 3 bases, with 10 bases spanning the gap. The CDR3 has 14 amino acids. The data were also submitted as part of a second study, on regulatory T cells. That study reports: The primer mix had 52 TRBV and 13 TRBJ primers.

The sample comprised CD127- CD25+ CD4+ Tregs sorted from blood. The rearrangement joins TRBV27 to TRBJ1-4, with no clear D. The receptor comes from a human donor in good health. Written as DNA, the CDR3 is TGTGCCAGCAGTCAGACATGGTCTAATGAAAAACTGTTTTTT. Encoded protein: CASSQTWSNEKLFF. Looking up the rest from reference TRBV27 and TRBJ1-4 gives the full variable domain: EAQVTQNPRYLITVTGKKLTVTCSQNMNHEYMSWYRQDPGLGLRQIYYSMNVEVTDKGDVPEGYKVSRKEKRNFPLILESPSPNQTSLYFCASSQTWSNEKLFFGSGTQLSVL.